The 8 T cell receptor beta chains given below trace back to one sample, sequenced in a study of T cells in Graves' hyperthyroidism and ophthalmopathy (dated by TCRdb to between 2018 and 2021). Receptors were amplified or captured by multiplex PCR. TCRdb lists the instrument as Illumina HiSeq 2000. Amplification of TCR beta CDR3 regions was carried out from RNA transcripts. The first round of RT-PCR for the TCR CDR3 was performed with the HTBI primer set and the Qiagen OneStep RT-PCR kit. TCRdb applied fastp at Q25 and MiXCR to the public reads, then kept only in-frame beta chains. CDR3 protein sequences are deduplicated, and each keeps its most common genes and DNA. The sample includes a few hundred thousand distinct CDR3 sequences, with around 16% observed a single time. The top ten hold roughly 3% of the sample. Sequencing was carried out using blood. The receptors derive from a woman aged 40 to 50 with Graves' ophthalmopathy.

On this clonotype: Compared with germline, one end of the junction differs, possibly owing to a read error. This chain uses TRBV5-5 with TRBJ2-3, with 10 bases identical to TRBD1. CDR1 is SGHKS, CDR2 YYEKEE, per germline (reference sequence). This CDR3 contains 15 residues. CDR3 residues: CASSRQGARTDAQYF. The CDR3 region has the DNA TGTGCCAGCAGCAGACAGGGGGCGCGAACAGATGCGCAGTATTTT.

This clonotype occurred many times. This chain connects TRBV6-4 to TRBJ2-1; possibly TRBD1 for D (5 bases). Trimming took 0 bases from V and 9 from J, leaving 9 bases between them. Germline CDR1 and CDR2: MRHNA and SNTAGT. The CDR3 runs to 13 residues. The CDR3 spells CASSDSTAGEQFF. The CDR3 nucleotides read TGTGCCAGCAGTGACTCGACAGCCGGTGAGCAGTTCTTC.

The CDR3 loop reads CSVGGSPYEQYF. CDR3 nucleotides: TGCAGCGTTGGGGGCAGCCCCTACGAGCAGTACTTC. The chain is built from TRBV29-1 and TRBJ2-7, with D maybe TRBD1 (5 bases). CDR1 is SQVTM and CDR2 is ANQGSEA in the germline V gene. Trimming shortened V by 4 bases and J by 2 bases, and 9 bases separated the two germline ends. The CDR3 has 12 amino acids.

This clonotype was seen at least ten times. CDR3: CASSSGSGQGHGGYTF. CDR3 bases: TGTGCCAGCTCATCTGGGTCGGGACAGGGGCACGGCGGCTACACCTTC. The V and J genes are TRBV18 and TRBJ1-2, with 10 bases lining up with TRBD1. Per germline, CDR1 KGHSH and CDR2 LQKENI. The CDR3 length is 16 residues. V gave up 5 bases and J gave up 8 bases; unmatched junction bases: 14. Combining the CDR3 with reference TRBV18 and TRBJ1-2 gives the whole variable domain NAGVMQNPRHLVRRRGQEARLRCSPMKGHSHVYWYRQLPEEGLKFMVYLQKENIIDESGMPKERFSAEFPKEGPSILRIQQVVRGDSAAYFCASSSGSGQGHGGYTFGSGTRLTVV.

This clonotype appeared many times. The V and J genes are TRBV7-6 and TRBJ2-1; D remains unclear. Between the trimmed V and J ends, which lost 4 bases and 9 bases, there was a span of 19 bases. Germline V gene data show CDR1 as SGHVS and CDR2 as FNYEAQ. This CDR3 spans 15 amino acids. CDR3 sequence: CASSSTPPLVGEQFF. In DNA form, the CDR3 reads TGTGCCAGCAGCTCCACGCCGCCATTGGTGGGTGAGCAGTTCTTC.

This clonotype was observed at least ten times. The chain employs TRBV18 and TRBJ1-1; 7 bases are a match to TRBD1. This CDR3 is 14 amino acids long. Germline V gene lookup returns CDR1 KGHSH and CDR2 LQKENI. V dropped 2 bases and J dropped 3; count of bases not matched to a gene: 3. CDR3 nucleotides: TGTGCCAGCTCACCATGGCAGGGGGACACTGAAGCTTTCTTT. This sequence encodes CASSPWQGDTEAFF. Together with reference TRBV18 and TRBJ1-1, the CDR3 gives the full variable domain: NAGVMQNPRHLVRRRGQEARLRCSPMKGHSHVYWYRQLPEEGLKFMVYLQKENIIDESGMPKERFSAEFPKEGPSILRIQQVVRGDSAAYFCASSPWQGDTEAFFGQGTRLTVV.

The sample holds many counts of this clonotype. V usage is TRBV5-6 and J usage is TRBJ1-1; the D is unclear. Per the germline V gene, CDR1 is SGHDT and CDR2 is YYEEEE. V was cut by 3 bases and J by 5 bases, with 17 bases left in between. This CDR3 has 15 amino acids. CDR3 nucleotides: TGTGCCAGCAGCTATGGGTTCCCAGGTGCTACTGAAGCTTTCTTT. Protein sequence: CASSYGFPGATEAFF.

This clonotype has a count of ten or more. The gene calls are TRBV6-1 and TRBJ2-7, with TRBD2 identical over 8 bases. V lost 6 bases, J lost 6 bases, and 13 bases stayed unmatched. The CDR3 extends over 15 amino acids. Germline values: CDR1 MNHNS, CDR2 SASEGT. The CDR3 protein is CASRPSGTSLGEQYF. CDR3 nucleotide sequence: TGTGCCAGCAGACCTTCCGGGACTAGTCTTGGCGAGCAGTACTTC.